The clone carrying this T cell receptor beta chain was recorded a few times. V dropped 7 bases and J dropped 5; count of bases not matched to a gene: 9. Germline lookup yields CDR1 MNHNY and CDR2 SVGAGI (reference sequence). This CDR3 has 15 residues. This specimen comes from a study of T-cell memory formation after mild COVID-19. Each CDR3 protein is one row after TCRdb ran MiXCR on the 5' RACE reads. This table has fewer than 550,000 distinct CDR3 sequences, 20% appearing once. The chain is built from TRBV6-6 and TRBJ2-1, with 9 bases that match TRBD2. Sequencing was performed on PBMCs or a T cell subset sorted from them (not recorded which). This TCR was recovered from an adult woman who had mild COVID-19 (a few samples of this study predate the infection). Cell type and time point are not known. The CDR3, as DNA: TGTGCCAGCACCTTACCGACTAGCGGCCACAATGAGCAGTTCTTC. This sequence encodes CASTLPTSGHNEQFF.